This T cell receptor beta chain was captured in a study of identifying expanded T cells in peripheral blood. During the collection period, no donor immune events like infections were recorded. The repertoire was sequenced with immunoSEQ multiplex PCR; TCRdb's copy has only in-frame clones and lacks some. The sample lists 85,000 to 100,000 clones, 70% to 90% occurring once. V dropped 0 bases and J dropped 0 bases, with 9 bases sitting between them. Germline-derived CDR1 and CDR2 are KGHSH and LQKENI. The CDR3 sequence is 16 residues long. This clone is a singleton in its sample. This TCR was recovered from a person aged 18-70 years in good health. The chain joins TRBV18 to TRBJ2-4; D remains ambiguous. Sample: blood. The CDR3 DNA is TGTGCCAGCTCACCACCGCAGAACCTAGCCAAAAACATTCAGTACTTC. Translation gives CASSPPQNLAKNIQYF.